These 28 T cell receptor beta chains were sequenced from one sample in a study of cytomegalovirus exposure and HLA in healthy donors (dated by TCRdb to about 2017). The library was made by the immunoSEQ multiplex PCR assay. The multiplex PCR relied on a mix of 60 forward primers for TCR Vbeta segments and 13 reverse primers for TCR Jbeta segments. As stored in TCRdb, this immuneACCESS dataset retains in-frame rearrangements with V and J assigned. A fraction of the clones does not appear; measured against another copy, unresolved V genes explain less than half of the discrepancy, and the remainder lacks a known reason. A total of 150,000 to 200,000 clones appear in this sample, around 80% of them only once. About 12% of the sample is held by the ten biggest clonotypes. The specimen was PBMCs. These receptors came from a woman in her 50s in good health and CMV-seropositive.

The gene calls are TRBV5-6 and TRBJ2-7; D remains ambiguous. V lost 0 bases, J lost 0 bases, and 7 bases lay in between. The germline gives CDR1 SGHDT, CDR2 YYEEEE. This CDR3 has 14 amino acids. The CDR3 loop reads CASSLDSHSYEQYF. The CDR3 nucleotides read TGTGCCAGCAGCTTGGACAGCCACTCCTACGAGCAGTACTTC.

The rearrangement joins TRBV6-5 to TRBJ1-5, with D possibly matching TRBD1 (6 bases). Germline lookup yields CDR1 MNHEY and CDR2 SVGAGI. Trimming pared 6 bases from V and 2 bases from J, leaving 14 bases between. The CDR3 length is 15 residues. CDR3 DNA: TGTGCCAGCAGCTATACAGGGAGCCGCAATCAGCCCCAGCATTTT. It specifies CASSYTGSRNQPQHF.

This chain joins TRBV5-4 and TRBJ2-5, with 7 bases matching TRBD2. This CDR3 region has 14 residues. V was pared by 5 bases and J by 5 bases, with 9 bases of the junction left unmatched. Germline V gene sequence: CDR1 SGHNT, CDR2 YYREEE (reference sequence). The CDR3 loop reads CASRGGWEGETQYF. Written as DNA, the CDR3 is TGTGCCAGCAGGGGAGGCTGGGAGGGGGAGACCCAGTACTTC. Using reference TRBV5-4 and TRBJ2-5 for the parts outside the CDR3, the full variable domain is ETGVTQSPTHLIKTRGQQVTLRCSSQSGHNTVSWYQQALGQGPQFIFQYYREEENGRGNFPPRFSGLQFPNYSSELNVNALELDDSALYLCASRGGWEGETQYFGPGTRLLVL.

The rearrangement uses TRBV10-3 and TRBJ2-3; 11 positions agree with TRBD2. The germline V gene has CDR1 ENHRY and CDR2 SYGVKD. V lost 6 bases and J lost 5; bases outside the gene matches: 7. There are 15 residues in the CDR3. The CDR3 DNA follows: TGTGCCATCAGGTCTAGCGGGGGGTTTGGAGATACGCAGTATTTT. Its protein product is CAIRSSGGFGDTQYF.

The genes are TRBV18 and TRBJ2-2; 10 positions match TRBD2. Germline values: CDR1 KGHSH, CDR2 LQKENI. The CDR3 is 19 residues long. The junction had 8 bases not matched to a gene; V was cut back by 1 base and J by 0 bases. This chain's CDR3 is CASSPLLISGGPNTGELFF. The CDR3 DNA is TGTGCCAGCTCACCACTCCTAATTAGCGGGGGGCCGAACACCGGGGAGCTGTTTTTT.

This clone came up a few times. The CDR3 DNA reads TGTGCCAGCAGTTCGACTAGCCGGAACACCGGGGAGCTGTTTTTT. Its protein is CASSSTSRNTGELFF. The chain combines TRBV5-6 with TRBJ2-2; TRBD2 matches at 7 bases. This CDR3 contains 15 residues. The ends lost 5 bases at V and 1 base at J; junction bases unmatched: 5. The germline gives CDR1 SGHDT, CDR2 YYEEEE.

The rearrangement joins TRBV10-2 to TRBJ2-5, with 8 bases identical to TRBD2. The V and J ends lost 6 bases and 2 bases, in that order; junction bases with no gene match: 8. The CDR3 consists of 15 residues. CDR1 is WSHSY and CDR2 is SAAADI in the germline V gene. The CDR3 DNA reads TGCGCCAGCAGCAAGTGGCGGGGGGTTCAAGAGACCCAGTACTTC. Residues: CASSKWRGVQETQYF.

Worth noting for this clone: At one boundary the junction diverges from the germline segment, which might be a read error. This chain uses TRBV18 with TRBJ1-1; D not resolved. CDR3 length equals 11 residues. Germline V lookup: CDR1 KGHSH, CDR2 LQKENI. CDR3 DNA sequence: TGTGCCAGCTTACCAGGAGTTGAAGCTTTCTTT. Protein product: CASLPGVEAFF.

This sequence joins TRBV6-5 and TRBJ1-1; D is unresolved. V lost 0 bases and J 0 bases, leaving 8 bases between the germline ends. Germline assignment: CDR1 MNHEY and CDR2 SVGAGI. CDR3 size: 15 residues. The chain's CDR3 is CASSYSEAMNTEAFF. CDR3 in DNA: TGTGCCAGCAGTTACTCGGAGGCTATGAACACTGAAGCTTTCTTT.

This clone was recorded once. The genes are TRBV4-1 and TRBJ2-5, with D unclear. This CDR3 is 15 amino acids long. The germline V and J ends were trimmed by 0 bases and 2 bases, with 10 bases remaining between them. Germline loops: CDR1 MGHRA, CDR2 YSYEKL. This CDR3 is CASSQELLIQETQYF. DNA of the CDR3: TGCGCCAGCAGCCAAGAATTACTGATACAAGAGACCCAGTACTTC.

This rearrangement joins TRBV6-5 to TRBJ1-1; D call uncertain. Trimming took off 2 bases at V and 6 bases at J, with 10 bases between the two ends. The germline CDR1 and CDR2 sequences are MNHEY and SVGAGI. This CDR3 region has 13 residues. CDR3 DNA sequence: TGTGCCAGCAGTTACAGCAGGTCCTCTGAAGCTTTCTTT. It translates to CASSYSRSSEAFF.

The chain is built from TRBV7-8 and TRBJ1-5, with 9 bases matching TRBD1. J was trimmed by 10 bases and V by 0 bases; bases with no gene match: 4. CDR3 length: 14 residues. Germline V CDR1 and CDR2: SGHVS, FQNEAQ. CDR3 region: CASSLAGTGKPQHF. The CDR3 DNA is TGTGCCAGCAGCTTAGCCGGGACAGGGAAACCCCAGCATTTT.

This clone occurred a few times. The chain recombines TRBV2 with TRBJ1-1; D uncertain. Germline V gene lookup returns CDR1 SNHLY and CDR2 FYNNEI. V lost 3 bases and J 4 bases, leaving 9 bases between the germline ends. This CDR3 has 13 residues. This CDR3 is CASSDWFGTEAFF. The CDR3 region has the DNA TGTGCCAGCAGTGATTGGTTCGGCACTGAAGCTTTCTTT.

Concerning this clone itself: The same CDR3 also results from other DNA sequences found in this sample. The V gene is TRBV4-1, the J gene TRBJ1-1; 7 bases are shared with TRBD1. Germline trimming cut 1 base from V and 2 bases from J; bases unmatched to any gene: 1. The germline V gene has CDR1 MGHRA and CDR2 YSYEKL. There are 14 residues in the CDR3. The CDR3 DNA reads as TGCGCCAGCAGCCAAGGACAGGGTAACACTGAAGCTTTCTTT. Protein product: CASSQGQGNTEAFF.

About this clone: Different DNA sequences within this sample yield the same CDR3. CDR3 in amino acids: CATSRGGLAGGRGTDTQYF. The DNA for the CDR3 is TGTGCCACCAGCAGAGGGGGACTAGCGGGGGGGCGAGGCACAGATACGCAGTATTTT. The chain carries TRBV15 and TRBJ2-3, with 16 bases aligning to TRBD2. Germline V CDR1 and CDR2: LNHNV, YYDKDF (reference sequence). This CDR3 has 19 amino acids. Losses at the gene ends were 1 base for V and 1 base for J; bases not matched to a gene: 5.

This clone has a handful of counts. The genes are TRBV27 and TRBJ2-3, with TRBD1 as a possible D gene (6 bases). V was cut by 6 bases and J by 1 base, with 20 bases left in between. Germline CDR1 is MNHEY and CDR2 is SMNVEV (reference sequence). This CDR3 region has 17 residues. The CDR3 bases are TGTGCCAGCAGACGCACAGGGTTAAGAATTGGCACAGATACGCAGTATTTT. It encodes CASRRTGLRIGTDTQYF.

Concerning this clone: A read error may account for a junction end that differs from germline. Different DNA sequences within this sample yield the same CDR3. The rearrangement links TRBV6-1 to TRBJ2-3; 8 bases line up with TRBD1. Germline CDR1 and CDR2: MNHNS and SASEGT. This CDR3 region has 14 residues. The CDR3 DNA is TGTGCCAGCAGGCTAGACAGGGGCACAGATACGCAGTATTTC. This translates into CASRLDRGTDTQYF.

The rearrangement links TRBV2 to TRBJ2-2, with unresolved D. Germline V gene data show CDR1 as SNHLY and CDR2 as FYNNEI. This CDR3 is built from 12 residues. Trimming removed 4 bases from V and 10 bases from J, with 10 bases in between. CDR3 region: CASSARSEELFF. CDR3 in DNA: TGTGCCAGCAGTGCCCGGTCCGAGGAGCTGTTTTTT.

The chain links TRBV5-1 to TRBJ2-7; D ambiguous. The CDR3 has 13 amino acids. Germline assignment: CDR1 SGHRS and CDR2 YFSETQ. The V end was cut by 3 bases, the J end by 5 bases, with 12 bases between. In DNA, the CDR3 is TGCGCCAGCAGCTCCCTCACAGTAAACGAGCAGTACTTC. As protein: CASSSLTVNEQYF.

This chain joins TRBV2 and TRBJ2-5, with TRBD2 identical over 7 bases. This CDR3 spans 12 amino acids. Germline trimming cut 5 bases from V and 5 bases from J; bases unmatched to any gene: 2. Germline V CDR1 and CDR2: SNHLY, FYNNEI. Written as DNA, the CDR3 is TGTGCCAGCAGTTCCGGGAGGGAGACCCAGTACTTC. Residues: CASSSGRETQYF.

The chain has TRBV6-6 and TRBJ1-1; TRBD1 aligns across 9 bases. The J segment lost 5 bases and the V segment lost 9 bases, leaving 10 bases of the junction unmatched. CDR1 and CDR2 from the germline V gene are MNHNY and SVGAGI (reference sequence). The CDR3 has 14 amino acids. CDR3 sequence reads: CASSPGQGFTEAFF. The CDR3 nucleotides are TGTGCCAGTTCTCCGGGACAGGGATTTACTGAAGCTTTCTTT.

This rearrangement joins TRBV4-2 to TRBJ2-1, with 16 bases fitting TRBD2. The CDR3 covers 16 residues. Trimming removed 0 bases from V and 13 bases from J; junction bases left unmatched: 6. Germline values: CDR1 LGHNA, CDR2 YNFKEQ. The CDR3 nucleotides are TGTGCCAGCAGCCAAGATACGGGACTAGCGGGGGGGAATCAGTTCTTC. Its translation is CASSQDTGLAGGNQFF.

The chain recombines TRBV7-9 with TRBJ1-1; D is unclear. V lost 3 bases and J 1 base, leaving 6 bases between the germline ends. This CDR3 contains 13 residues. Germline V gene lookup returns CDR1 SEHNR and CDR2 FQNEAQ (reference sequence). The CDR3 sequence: CASSFVPNTEAFF. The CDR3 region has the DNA TGTGCCAGCAGCTTCGTCCCGAACACTGAAGCTTTCTTT.

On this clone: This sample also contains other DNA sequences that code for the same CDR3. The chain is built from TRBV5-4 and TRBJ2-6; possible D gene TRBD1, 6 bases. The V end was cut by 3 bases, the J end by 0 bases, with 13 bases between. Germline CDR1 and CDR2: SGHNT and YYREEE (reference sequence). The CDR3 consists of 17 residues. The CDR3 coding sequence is TGTGCCAGCAGCTCCCGGGACATCTACTCTGGGGCCAACGTCCTGACTTTC. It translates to CASSSRDIYSGANVLTF.

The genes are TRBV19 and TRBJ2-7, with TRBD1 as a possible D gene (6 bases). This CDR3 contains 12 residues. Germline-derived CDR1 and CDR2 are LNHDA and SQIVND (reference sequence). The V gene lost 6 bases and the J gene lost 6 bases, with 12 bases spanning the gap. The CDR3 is CASRADSPEQYF. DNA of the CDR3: TGTGCCAGTAGGGCGGACAGTCCCGAGCAGTACTTC.

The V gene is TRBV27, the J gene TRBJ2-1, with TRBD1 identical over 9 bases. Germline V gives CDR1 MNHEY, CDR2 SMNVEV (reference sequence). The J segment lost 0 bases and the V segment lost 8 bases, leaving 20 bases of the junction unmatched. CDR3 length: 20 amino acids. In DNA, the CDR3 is TGTGCCAGCTCCCCCCCGGACAGGGGATCACCGTTCAACTCCTACAATGAGCAGTTCTTC. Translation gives CASSPPDRGSPFNSYNEQFF.

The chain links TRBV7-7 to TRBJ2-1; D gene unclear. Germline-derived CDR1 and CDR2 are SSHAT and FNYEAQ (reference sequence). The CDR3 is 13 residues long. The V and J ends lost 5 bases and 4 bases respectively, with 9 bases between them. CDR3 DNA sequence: TGTGCCAGCAGCCCCAGCGTTTACAATGAGCAGTTCTTC. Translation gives CASSPSVYNEQFF.

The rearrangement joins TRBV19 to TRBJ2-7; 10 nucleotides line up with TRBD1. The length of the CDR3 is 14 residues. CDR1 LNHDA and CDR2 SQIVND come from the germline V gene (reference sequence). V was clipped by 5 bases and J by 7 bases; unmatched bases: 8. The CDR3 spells CASSARQGAGEQYF. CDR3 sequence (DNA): TGTGCCAGTAGTGCCCGACAGGGGGCGGGAGAGCAGTACTTC.